The clone carrying this T cell receptor (beta chain) was observed many times. This entry comes from a study of early T cells in non-severe SARS-CoV-2 infection. The CDR3 totals 14 residues. Germline lookup yields CDR1 MDHEN and CDR2 SYDVKM. The V end lost 5 bases, the J end lost 9 bases, and 20 bases lay between the germline ends. TCRdb itself ran the 5' RACE reads through MiXCR, one entry per CDR3 protein. The sample includes tens of thousands of distinct CDR3 sequences, 8% to 13% of them seen just once. Sequenced: whole blood. This TCR came from an adult who was a healthcare worker with PCR-confirmed SARS-CoV-2 infection or an uninfected control (not recorded which). The chain has TRBV28 and TRBJ2-7; D may correspond to TRBD1 or TRBD2 (5 bases each). As DNA, the CDR3 is TGTGCCAGCAGTCCTCCGGGGCTGTCCCTGCGGCAGTACTTC. Amino acids: CASSPPGLSLRQYF.